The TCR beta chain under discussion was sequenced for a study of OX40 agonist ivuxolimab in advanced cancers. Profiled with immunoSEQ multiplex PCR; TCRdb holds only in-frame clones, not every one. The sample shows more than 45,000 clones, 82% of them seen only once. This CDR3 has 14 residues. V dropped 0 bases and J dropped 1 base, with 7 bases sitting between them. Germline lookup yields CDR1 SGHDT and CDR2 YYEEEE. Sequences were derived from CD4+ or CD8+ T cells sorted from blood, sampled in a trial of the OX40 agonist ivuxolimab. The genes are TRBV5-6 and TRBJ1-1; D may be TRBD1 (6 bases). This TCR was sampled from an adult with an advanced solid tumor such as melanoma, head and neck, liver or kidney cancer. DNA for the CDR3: TGTGCCAGCAGCTTGGAGGGACAGAACACTGAAGCTTTCTTT. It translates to CASSLEGQNTEAFF. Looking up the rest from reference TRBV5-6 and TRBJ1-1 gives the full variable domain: DAGVTQSPTHLIKTRGQQVTLRCSPKSGHDTVSWYQQALGQGPQFIFQYYEEEERQRGNFPDRFSGHQFPNYSSELNVNALLLGDSALYLCASSLEGQNTEAFFGQGTRLTVV.